This T cell receptor beta chain was obtained from a study of T cell repertoires in cytomegalovirus infection. Study information: Alongside well-studied HLA-B-restricted CMV epitopes, recently identified HLA-C-restricted CMV epitopes were also used. CMV infection and matching HLA type were both indicated by public TCR beta signatures.

This clonotype was recorded a few times. Its target is not known. Study findings and constraints: HLA-C-restricted CMV clonotypes gave the most frequent clonotype in two of eight donors.

This CDR3 is built from 16 residues. The trim removed 3 bases at V and 5 bases at J, leaving 10 bases unmatched. The germline V gene encodes CDR1 LGHNA and CDR2 YSLEER. TCRdb re-derived calls from the reads in MiXCR, one entry per CDR3 protein. There are tens of thousands of distinct CDR3 sequences in the sample; under 30% occur only once, and roughly 50% lies in the top ten. The sample in question was CD8+ T cells from cultured PBMCs, obtained from culture after CMV antigen stimulation. J is TRBJ1-1 and V is TRBV4-3, with 9 bases aligning to TRBD1. This sequence was found in a human donor in good health (CMV status not recorded). Some clones in this sample may be carry-over from other donors' samples. Here the CDR3 reads CASSQVYDRGSTEAFF. For the CDR3, the DNA is TGCGCCAGCAGCCAGGTCTACGACAGGGGGTCGACTGAAGCTTTCTTT.